This T cell receptor beta chain was sequenced during a study of cytomegalovirus exposure and HLA in healthy donors (dated by TCRdb to the late 2010s). Looking at the study overall: An earlier analysis of 550 to 700 of the donors reported approximately 270 Gb of sequence data and more than 90 million unique TCR beta sequences from 190 million or so T cells. Rather than using new phenotypic data, the later analysis identified candidate immune exposures from TCR beta sequences and from how often those sequences occurred across donors. In an earlier analysis of about 590 of the donors, high-throughput TCR beta sequencing was used to judge whether each TCR beta V gene segment behaved as functional or pseudogenic. Four or five DR-DQ haplotypes were handled as single units for association and clustering, since linkage in the cohort was strong. Every repertoire in the discovery cohort had been generated on one and the same sequencing platform. The study aimed to test whether cataloging public T cell receptors could reveal signatures of past pathogen exposure. High-throughput TCR immunosequencing, statistical association of individual TCRs with disease status, and machine learning were combined to predict cytomegalovirus infection status. Among around 400 genotyped donors of the cohort, an average of approximately 250,000 unique TCR beta nucleotide sequences were sequenced per donor, around 20% of them non-productive. HLA typing covered class I and class II loci at four-digit resolution. A separate validation cohort of 100 to 150 different subjects was used in addition to the approximately 640-subject first cohort. The number of donors typed differed by locus, with roughly 620-630 for A, B, C, DRB1 and DQB1, 522 for DQA1, 606 for DPA1, and around 460 for DPB1. Genome-wide SNP genotypes for about 60% of the roughly 670 donors were used in a later genetic analysis, which treated that subset as a discovery cohort. Donor age, sex, ethnicity and CMV serostatus were collected together with the repertoire data. The study used immunosequencing to profile the T cell repertoires of some 600 subjects and linked those repertoires to cytomegalovirus serostatus. To study patterns of TCR occurrence, a later analysis re-analyzed previously published TCR beta repertoires from several hundred donors and added high-resolution HLA genotyping. Of the 398 genotyped donors, 65% to 90% fell in the genetic ancestry cluster associated with self-reported Caucasian donors. Approximately 300 gigabases of sequencing data and 70 million to 100 million unique TCR sequences made up an early release that covered nearly 650 HLA-typed donors.

Remarks on this clone: Its cognate antigen has yet to be identified. A read error may account for a junction end that differs from germline. The sample holds other DNA sequences that translate to the same CDR3.

The cohort was made up of about 610 healthy bone marrow donors. Cohort members were all nominally healthy when sampled, although unrecorded immune exposures were likely present. The donor was CMV seropositive and belonged to the group of around 300 seropositive cohort members. Each donor provided a peripheral blood sample, and peripheral blood mononuclear cells were used for TCR beta sequencing. Genomic DNA extraction from the blood cell samples was performed with the Qiagen DNeasy Blood Extraction Kit. Libraries were prepared through the immunoSEQ multiplex PCR assay. The multiplex PCR relied on a mix of 60 forward primers for TCR Vbeta segments and 13 reverse primers for TCR Jbeta segments. Amplification of the CDR3 region of rearranged TCR beta genes was performed with a multiplex PCR assay on genomic DNA. Amplified TCR beta libraries were sequenced as 87-base-pair reads on the Illumina HiSeq System. The study's own analysis went as follows. A later analysis counted some 74 million unique TCR beta chains across the 666 repertoires, and roughly 9.9 million of these chains were shared by at least two donors. To remove PCR and sequencing errors, raw reads were error-corrected and collapsed into unique sequences using a nearest-neighbor algorithm that merged closely related sequences. Alignment of CDR3 sequences to IMGT reference sequences was used to assign V, D and J gene segments. Each retained sequence needed at least a six-nucleotide match to both a V gene segment and a J gene segment. A rearrangement was called productive if the CDR3 had no stop codons and remained in frame with V and J, and every other rearrangement was called non-productive. CDR3 was defined by IMGT convention, running from the second conserved V-encoded cysteine to the conserved J-encoded phenylalanine. The earlier analysis of 587 of the donors excluded any sequence lacking an unambiguous match to a single V gene segment. In an earlier analysis of 500 to 750 of the donors, V segments were called functional above 56.7% productive rearrangements and were called segregating when the between-donor standard deviation exceeded 5%. To diagnose cytomegalovirus status from the catalog of TCR beta chain sequences, a statistical classification framework was built. V and J gene assignment, in a later analysis, came from comparing TCR nucleotide sequences with IMGT/GENE-DB human TR gene sequences. Using the TCRdist pipeline, a later analysis assigned CDR3 sequences along with most-parsimonious VDJ recombination scenarios. In a later analysis, each TCR beta chain was defined by its CDR3 amino acid sequence together with its V-gene family, and reads without a unique V-gene family were excluded. As a way to deal with suspected cross-contamination and a sequencing artifact, a later analysis dropped 592 nucleotide sequences that were highly shared and had low generation probability. In a later analysis, a clonal expansion index for each public chain was calculated from normalized within-repertoire ranks of inferred template counts. A later analysis computed generation probabilities with a VDJ recombination model fitted to out-of-frame rearrangements, and checked the results against IGoR. In a later analysis, TCR-TCR, TCR-HLA and TCR-CMV co-occurrence was scored with hypergeometric tests, and a repertoire-size bias correction was applied to TCR pairs. False discovery rates were estimated in a later analysis by permuting HLA or CMV assignments 20 times. In a later analysis, co-occurring TCRs were grouped with DBSCAN, and TCRdist sequence similarity was added when clustering was performed within HLA-allele-positive subsets. For co-occurrence clustering, repertoires with fewer than 30,000 or more than 120,000 public chains were excluded, along with five repertoires with anomalous nucleotide sharing. TCRdb holds this immuneACCESS table with in-frame rearrangements only. Some clones are missing; in checked studies, unresolved V genes explain under half, and the rest has no known cause. That table is the source of V, J and clone size, and D and trimming were worked out from the DNA. In this sample the table shows around 90,000 clones, approximately 86% of which occur a single time. The ten biggest clones cover around a tenth of the sample.

Taken from the germline V gene, the CDR1 and CDR2 loops are SGHRS and YFSETQ. The cysteine opens and the phenylalanine closes a CDR3 of 15 amino acids. Of all the DNA, just the CDR3 is kept, 45 bases in frame from base 1. Here is what the overall study found, with its caveats: According to a later analysis, most CMV-associated TCR beta chains appeared to be HLA-restricted, and the HLA associations seemed to be driven largely by CMV exposure. In this cohort, only TCR beta chains were sequenced, and detectable features were limited by the absence of alpha or paired-chain data. While some public TCRs were present in many individuals, most TCR sequences turned up only very rarely across donors. Immune exposure information for the cohort was limited to CMV serostatus. In a later analysis, HLA-associated TCR beta chains were found to be more clonally expanded and to have lower generation probabilities than equally common non-associated chains. In a later analysis, around 15,000 TCR beta sequences were associated with specific HLA alleles at a false discovery rate of 0.05. It was suggested by the authors that the approach could potentially be generalized to other disease states and immunological phenotypes. Because some donors lacked HLA typing at each locus, the association tests relied only on the typed subset. In both the original and validation cohorts, the classifier was reported to diagnose cytomegalovirus status with high specificity and sensitivity. In a later analysis, TCR association rates were found to vary across HLA loci, with the most associated TCRs seen for DRB1 alleles and the fewest for HLA-C alleles. In a later genetic analysis, fewer N-insertions in productive TCRs were reported among donors in an Asian-associated ancestry cluster than the 666-donor mean. A further reported finding was that TCR beta sequences accurately predicted the HLA-A and HLA-B alleles for most subjects in the first cohort. In vitro tests confirmed that three of the cytomegalovirus-associated TCR beta chains recognize cytomegalovirus antigens. When HLA alleles, especially DR and DQ, strongly co-occurred, TCR associations were difficult to assign to individual alleles. Correlated functional status among segregating V segments might reflect linkage disequilibrium, but an unknown experimental factor could not be ruled out. Because counts were too low, seventeen rarely observed V segments, including chromosome 9 orphons, were left out of the earlier analysis of some 640 of the donors. Some IMGT-functional V segments, including TRBV6-2 and TRBV6-3, could not be told apart with the 87-base-pair reads, so those segments were excluded. An earlier analysis of 587 of the donors showed that most TCR beta V segments appeared in productive rearrangements either about 90% or about 30% of the time, which broadly matched IMGT annotations. According to a later analysis, parvovirus B19, influenza, CMV and Epstein-Barr virus appeared linked to several top co-occurrence clusters. Sequencing depth was assumed to be roughly uniform across donors in the presence/absence analyses, though that assumption may not hold. In a later genetic analysis, a missense DCLRE1C variant was associated with V-gene and J-gene trimming of TCR beta chains, and the association was replicated in an independent cohort. A total of 150 to 200 TCR beta chains were listed by the study as associated with cytomegalovirus. A group of highly shared sequence variants was considered likely to be a technical artifact of the sequencing pipeline.

Recombination linked TRBV5-1 to TRBJ1-1; the D segment could be TRBD1, given 5 matching bases. The sample was PBMCs. This clonotype originated in a man aged 25-45 years in good health and CMV-seropositive. The DNA sequence reads TGCGCCAGCAGCTTGGCTCCAGGGATGAATACTGAAGCTTTCTTT. Its product reads: CASSLAPGMNTEAFF.